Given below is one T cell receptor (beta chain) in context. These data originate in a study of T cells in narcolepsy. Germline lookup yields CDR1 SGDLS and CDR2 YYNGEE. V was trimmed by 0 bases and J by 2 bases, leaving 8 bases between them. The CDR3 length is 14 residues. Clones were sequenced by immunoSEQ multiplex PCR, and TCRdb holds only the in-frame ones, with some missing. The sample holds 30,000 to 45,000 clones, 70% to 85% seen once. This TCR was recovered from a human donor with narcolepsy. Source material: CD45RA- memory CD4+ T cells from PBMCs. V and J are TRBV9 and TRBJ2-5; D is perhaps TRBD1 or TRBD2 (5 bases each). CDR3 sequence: CASSVAREQETQYF. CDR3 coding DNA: TGTGCCAGCAGCGTAGCCAGGGAGCAAGAGACCCAGTACTTC.